The 20 T cell receptor beta chains reported below all come from one sample, sequenced in a study of blood T cell repertoires in COVID-19. The method was immunoSEQ multiplex PCR; TCRdb's version includes in-frame clones alone and lacks a portion of them. The repertoire holds some 110,000 clones, roughly 84% seen once, with roughly 3.5% in the top ten. The sequencing input was PBMCs or T cells enriched from blood (not recorded which). The source of these receptors is a woman in her 30s who had recovered from COVID-19.

The genes are TRBV24-1 and TRBJ2-1; 7 positions match TRBD2. The germline V gene has CDR1 KGHDR and CDR2 SFDVKD. The junction had 15 bases not matched to a gene; V was cut back by 3 bases and J by 8 bases. The length of the CDR3 is 17 residues. CDR3 protein: CATSDTGRAGVGYEQFF. CDR3 DNA: TGTGCCACCAGTGATACAGGACGTGCGGGAGTGGGCTATGAGCAGTTCTTC.

The rearrangement links TRBV2 to TRBJ1-2; 8 bases agree with TRBD1. The CDR3 totals 16 residues. Per germline, CDR1 SNHLY and CDR2 FYNNEI. With V trimmed by 7 bases and J by 0 bases, 10 bases remained unmatched. The CDR3 loop is CASTGQGMPPNYGYTF. The DNA for the CDR3 is TGTGCCAGCACCGGACAGGGAATGCCCCCTAACTATGGCTACACCTTC. Drawing the rest from reference TRBV2 and TRBJ1-2, the complete variable domain is EPEVTQTPSHQVTQMGQEVILRCVPISNHLYFYWYRQILGQKVEFLVSFYNNEISEKSEIFDDQFSVERPDGSNFTLKIRSTKLEDSAMYFCASTGQGMPPNYGYTFGSGTRLTVV.

This chain connects TRBV5-1 to TRBJ1-6; TRBD1 agrees at 8 bases. Germline-derived CDR1 and CDR2 are SGHRS and YFSETQ. This CDR3 comprises 15 residues. Trimming took 6 bases from V and 1 from J; bases not matched to a gene: 3. In nucleotides, the CDR3 is TGCGCCAGCACGACAGGGGAATCCTATAATTCACCCCTCCACTTT. Translating gives CASTTGESYNSPLHF.

This chain joins TRBV2 and TRBJ2-1; D remains ambiguous. Per the germline V gene, CDR1 is SNHLY and CDR2 is FYNNEI. With 7 bases removed from V and 4 bases from J, the gap between germline ends came to 14 bases. The CDR3 is 14 amino acids. CDR3 loop: CASNPLATYNEQFF. CDR3 in DNA: TGTGCCAGCAATCCCCTGGCGACTTACAATGAGCAGTTCTTC.

The V call is TRBV7-9, the J call TRBJ2-3; no firm D call. Germline CDR1 and CDR2: SEHNR and FQNEAQ (reference sequence). Trimming removed 3 bases at V and 0 bases at J, with 7 bases between. The CDR3 spans 14 residues. The CDR3 nucleotides are TGTGCCAGCAGCTTTCAGGCGAGCACAGATACGCAGTATTTT. Protein: CASSFQASTDTQYF.

The chain has TRBV6-5 and TRBJ1-6; 10 nucleotides agree with TRBD1. Trimming cost V 6 bases and J 10 bases; bases outside gene matches: 6. CDR1 and CDR2 from the germline V gene are MNHEY and SVGAGI. There are 14 residues in the CDR3. This CDR3 is CASSYGQGDSPLHF. The CDR3 region has the DNA TGTGCCAGCAGCTACGGACAGGGGGACTCACCCCTCCACTTT.

The chain is built from TRBV2 and TRBJ1-6, with TRBD1 matching over 8 bases. The J segment lost 9 bases and the V segment lost 7 bases, leaving 14 bases of the junction unmatched. The CDR3 length is 16 residues. Germline lookup yields CDR1 SNHLY and CDR2 FYNNEI. Here the CDR3 reads CASKKPPTGGRSPLHF. The CDR3, as DNA: TGTGCCAGCAAGAAACCTCCTACAGGGGGGCGTTCACCCCTCCACTTT.

This chain links TRBV6-2 or TRBV6-3 with TRBJ1-6, with 8 bases identical to TRBD1. Trimming at V came to 5 bases and at J to 9 bases, leaving 12 bases not matched to a gene. Germline-derived CDR1 and CDR2 are MNHEY and SVGEGT. CDR3 length: 16 residues. CDR3 region: CASSPEDRVLSSPLHF. The CDR3 bases are TGTGCCAGCAGTCCCGAGGACAGGGTGTTAAGTTCACCCCTCCACTTT.

This sequence joins TRBV28 and TRBJ1-1; the match to TRBD1 covers 7 bases. The CDR3 loop spans 14 amino acids. The V segment lost 3 bases and the J segment 4 bases; nucleotides outside the gene matches: 5. Germline V gene data show CDR1 as MDHEN and CDR2 as SYDVKM. DNA for the CDR3: TGTGCCAGCAGTTTCCAGGGGGGTGGCACTGAAGCTTTCTTT. It specifies CASSFQGGGTEAFF. The whole variable domain, remainder taken from reference TRBV28 and TRBJ1-1, is DVKVTQSSRYLVKRTGEKVFLECVQDMDHENMFWYRQDPGLGLRLIYFSYDVKMKEKGDIPEGYSVSREKKERFSLILESASTNQTSMYLCASSFQGGGTEAFFGQGTRLTVV.

This chain connects TRBV9 to TRBJ2-3; 13 positions match TRBD2. This CDR3 spans 17 amino acids. Germline V CDR1 and CDR2: SGDLS, YYNGEE. V was clipped by 0 bases and J by 4 bases; unmatched bases: 5. Written as DNA, the CDR3 is TGTGCCAGCAGCGTAGCCTGGACTAGCGGGAGCTCAGATACGCAGTATTTT. This codes for CASSVAWTSGSSDTQYF.

This chain links TRBV23-1 with TRBJ2-1, with 7 bases matching TRBD2. TRBV23-1 qualifies as an ORF whose function is uncertain. The CDR3 sequence is 18 residues long. With 3 bases clipped from V and 7 bases from J, the junction kept 18 bases outside the gene matches. The CDR3, as DNA: TGCGCCAGCAGTCATAGGAGACTAGCTCATAGGACATGGAATGAGCAGTTCTTC. It is translated as CASSHRRLAHRTWNEQFF.

This sequence joins TRBV4-1 and TRBJ1-3, with D maybe TRBD1 (6 bases). The germline V and J ends were trimmed by 4 bases and 4 bases, with 11 bases remaining between them. From germline, CDR1 is MGHRA and CDR2 YSYEKL. The CDR3 spans 14 residues. The chain's CDR3 is CASSLGGLGNTIYF. The CDR3 DNA reads TGCGCCAGCAGCCTGGGGGGGCTCGGAAACACCATATATTTT.

The chain has TRBV7-9 and TRBJ2-3, with D perhaps matching TRBD2 (5 bases). Trimming stripped 4 bases from V and 0 bases from J, with 23 bases between. The CDR3 spans 19 residues. Per the germline V gene, CDR1 is SEHNR and CDR2 is FQNEAQ (reference sequence). The CDR3 reads CASSSTVYGDQKSTDTQYF. The CDR3, as DNA: TGTGCCAGCAGCTCAACGGTATACGGGGATCAGAAAAGCACAGATACGCAGTATTTT.

The rearrangement links TRBV7-6 to TRBJ1-1; 8 bases match TRBD1. With 1 base clipped from V and 0 bases from J, the junction kept 4 bases outside the gene matches. This CDR3 comprises 16 residues. Germline-derived CDR1 and CDR2 are SGHVS and FNYEAQ. CDR3: CASSLDGTGLNTEAFF. CDR3 sequence (DNA): TGTGCCAGCAGCTTAGACGGGACAGGCTTGAACACTGAAGCTTTCTTT.

This clone showed up just once. The genes are TRBV12-1 and TRBJ2-1; the tabulated D call, TRBD2, remains unverified against the DNA. TRBV12-1 corresponds to a pseudogene. The CDR3 totals 15 residues. The CDR3 sequence is CASSPRTGSYNEQFF. CDR3 in DNA: TGTGCCAGCAGTCCCAGGACTGGCTCCTACAATGAGCAGTTCTTC.

The V and J genes are TRBV24-1 and TRBJ2-2; 11 bases match TRBD2. Germline CDR1 KGHDR, CDR2 SFDVKD. This CDR3 has 17 amino acids. V lost 4 bases to trimming and J lost 1 base; unmatched junction nucleotides: 4. CDR3 DNA sequence: TGTGCCACCAGTGACCTAGCGGGAGGATTGAACACCGGGGAGCTGTTTTTT. It specifies CATSDLAGGLNTGELFF.

The V call is TRBV3-1 (or the pseudogene TRBV3-2), the J call TRBJ1-5; no clear D gene. Germline V gives CDR1 LGHDT, CDR2 YNNKEL (reference sequence). CDR3 size: 12 residues. V lost 4 bases and J lost 5, with 6 bases in between. Written as DNA, the CDR3 is TGTGCCAGCAGCCTCGGAGATCAGCCCCAGCATTTT. It translates to CASSLGDQPQHF.

The gene calls are TRBV28 and TRBJ2-3, with unresolved D. Between the trimmed V and J ends, which lost 4 bases and 8 bases, there was a span of 10 bases. The length of the CDR3 is 12 residues. Germline loops: CDR1 MDHEN, CDR2 SYDVKM. CDR3 in DNA: TGTGCCAGCAGTTCCTCAGTTGCTACGCAGTATTTT. It is translated as CASSSSVATQYF.

Only a few counts were recorded for this clone. The chain links TRBV7-3 to TRBJ1-6; the D is unclear. CDR1 is SGHTA and CDR2 is FQGTGA in the germline V gene. Trimming took off 0 bases at V and 7 bases at J, with 10 bases between the two ends. This CDR3 region has 15 residues. The CDR3 sequence: CASSLTASGNSPLHF. CDR3 coding DNA: TGTGCCAGCAGCTTAACCGCGTCGGGGAATTCACCCCTCCACTTT. Full variable domain (remainder filled in from reference TRBV7-3 and TRBJ1-6): GAGVSQTPSNKVTEKGKYVELRCDPISGHTALYWYRQSLGQGPEFLIYFQGTGAADDSGLPNDRFFAVRPEGSVSTLKIQRTERGDSAVYLCASSLTASGNSPLHFGNGTRLTVT.

The sample holds one count of this clone. The chain has TRBV6-2 or TRBV6-3 and TRBJ2-3, with 9 bases identical to TRBD1. Germline lookup yields CDR1 MNHEY and CDR2 SVGEGT. The CDR3 is 15 residues long. Germline trimming cut 3 bases from V and 3 bases from J; bases unmatched to any gene: 4. CDR3 in amino acids: CASSYQTGGTDTQYF. For the CDR3, the DNA is TGTGCCAGCAGTTATCAGACAGGGGGAACAGATACGCAGTATTTT.